The TCR beta chain described here comes from a study of T cells in Graves' hyperthyroidism and ophthalmopathy. Study-level points and caveats: Most clonotypes that expanded in the thyroid above 0.001 also showed up in blood.

Many counts were recorded for this clonotype. What it recognizes is unknown. Trimming at V came to 0 bases and at J to 4 bases, leaving 12 bases not matched to a gene. The CDR3 contains 17 residues. Per germline, CDR1 LNHNV and CDR2 YYDKDF (reference sequence). The hyperthyroidism patients had all been newly diagnosed, and their disease duration was under 2 months. Their ages ranged from 18 to 65 years. There were TCR beta CDR3 regions amplified from RNA transcripts. An initial round of RT-PCR targeting the TCR CDR3 relied on the HTBI primer set. TCRdb re-called the multiplex PCR reads through MiXCR, storing one row per CDR3 protein. Here the sample spans about 350,000 distinct CDR3 sequences, over 11% being singletons.

This sequence originates from a woman between 25 and 40 years old with Graves' hyperthyroidism. This chain uses TRBV15 with TRBJ2-7; 7 nucleotides align to TRBD2. Sequencing was performed on blood. In DNA form, the CDR3 reads TGTGCCACCAGCAGAGATCGGTCCGGAAGCGGGGTTTACGAGCAGTACTTC. It codes for CATSRDRSGSGVYEQYF.